The 26 T cell receptor beta chains given below trace back to one sample, sequenced in a study of shared clonotypes between healthy human individuals. The naive CD8 fraction comprised CD45RO-negative cells positively selected for CCR7 and excluded terminally differentiated effector memory CD45RA+ cells. Sequenced by immunoSEQ multiplex PCR; TCRdb stores in-frame clones only, minus some. The data contain roughly 1,800,000 clones, roughly 95% of them singletons. The sample taken for sequencing was naive CD8+ T cells sorted from blood. The receptors were gathered from a man aged 18 to 35 in good health.

This chain links TRBV7-9 with TRBJ2-2, with 9 positions matching TRBD1. V shed 5 bases, J shed 6 bases, and the junction held 10 bases outside the gene matches. This CDR3 has 16 amino acids. The germline V gene encodes CDR1 SEHNR and CDR2 FQNEAQ (reference sequence). The chain's CDR3 is CASSNGTGISAGELFF. The CDR3 coding sequence is TGTGCCAGCAGCAACGGGACAGGGATTAGCGCCGGGGAGCTGTTTTTT.

This rearrangement joins TRBV5-8 to TRBJ2-5, with D hard to call. The germline gives CDR1 SGHTS, CDR2 YDEGEE. Trimming removed 6 bases from V and 3 bases from J, with 9 bases in between. The CDR3 runs to 12 residues. The CDR3 region has the DNA TGTGCCAGCACCACCCTGAAAGAGACCCAGTACTTC. This codes for CASTTLKETQYF. The full variable domain, with the rest looked up from reference TRBV5-8 and TRBJ2-5, is EAGVTQSPTHLIKTRGQQATLRCSPISGHTSVYWYQQALGLGLQFLLWYDEGEERNRGNFPPRFSGRQFPNYSSELNVNALELEDSALYLCASTTLKETQYFGPGTRLLVL.

Notes on this clone: In the same sample, other DNA sequences code for this CDR3. The J gene is TRBJ2-7, the V gene TRBV27, with TRBD1 identical over 9 bases. V was clipped by 5 bases and J by 2 bases; unmatched bases: 7. The CDR3 has 15 amino acids. Germline V CDR1 and CDR2: MNHEY, SMNVEV (reference sequence). Written as DNA, the CDR3 is TGTGCCAGCAGTCCGCTGGGACAGGGAGCCTACGAGCAGTACTTC. The encoded protein is CASSPLGQGAYEQYF.

The chain employs TRBV19 and TRBJ2-7; TRBD1 aligns across 9 bases. Germline CDR1 reads LNHDA; CDR2 reads SQIVND (reference sequence). The ends lost 3 bases at V and 1 base at J; junction bases unmatched: 7. This CDR3 comprises 16 residues. CDR3 DNA sequence: TGTGCCAGTAGTATTTTTGGAGACAGGGGGTCCTACGAGCAGTACTTC. The encoded protein is CASSIFGDRGSYEQYF.

The gene calls are TRBV7-8 and TRBJ2-6; no clear D. This CDR3 spans 14 amino acids. Germline V gene sequence: CDR1 SGHVS, CDR2 FQNEAQ. Trimming stripped 5 bases from V and 4 bases from J, with 9 bases between. The CDR3 reads CASSHPGGANVLTF. The CDR3, as DNA: TGTGCCAGCAGCCACCCGGGCGGGGCCAACGTCCTGACTTTC.

V and J are TRBV7-2 and TRBJ1-4, with TRBD1 matching over 7 bases. Germline CDR1 SGHTA, CDR2 FQGNSA. Trimming removed 2 bases from V and 6 bases from J; junction bases left unmatched: 12. This CDR3 spans 17 amino acids. The CDR3: CASSLNPQGGDYEKLFF. The CDR3 DNA reads TGTGCCAGCAGCTTAAACCCCCAGGGGGGAGATTATGAAAAACTGTTTTTT.

The chain has TRBV7-9 and TRBJ2-3; D possibly corresponds to TRBD2 (6 bases). The CDR3 has 18 residues. V lost 6 bases and J lost 1, with 23 bases in between. CDR1 and CDR2 (germline): SEHNR, FQNEAQ (reference sequence). The CDR3 sequence is CASSLHSRVSSGTDTQYF. CDR3 sequence (DNA): TGTGCCAGCAGTTTACACAGCAGGGTCTCTAGCGGCACAGATACGCAGTATTTT.

This chain connects TRBV4-2 to TRBJ1-1, with a possible D match to TRBD1 (5 bases). There are 16 residues in the CDR3. CDR1 and CDR2 from the germline V gene are LGHNA and YNFKEQ. V was clipped by 0 bases and J by 1 base, with 12 bases between them. The CDR3 coding sequence is TGTGCCAGCAGCCAAGATGGTGAAGGGACGAACACTGAAGCTTTCTTT. This sequence encodes CASSQDGEGTNTEAFF.

V and J are TRBV7-9 and TRBJ2-1, with 7 bases matching TRBD1. Looked up from germline, CDR1 is SEHNR and CDR2 is FQNEAQ (reference sequence). The CDR3 is made up of 15 amino acids. V was clipped by 7 bases and J by 9 bases; unmatched bases: 15. The CDR3 loop reads CASTLDREQAGEQFF. The CDR3 DNA is TGTGCCAGCACCCTAGACAGGGAGCAGGCGGGTGAGCAGTTCTTC.

V and J are TRBV5-6 and TRBJ2-7; 10 bases line up with TRBD1. The trim removed 0 bases at V and 5 bases at J, leaving 8 bases unmatched. CDR1 and CDR2 (germline): SGHDT, YYEEEE. The CDR3 sequence is 16 residues long. The CDR3 spells CASSLAPGQGSHEQYF. The CDR3 nucleotides read TGTGCCAGCAGCTTGGCCCCGGGACAGGGGAGCCACGAGCAGTACTTC.

This clone has a handful of counts. The identical CDR3 is also encoded by other nucleotide sequences in the sample. This chain uses TRBV6-5 with TRBJ2-2, with D perhaps assigned TRBD1 or TRBD2 (5 bases each). The CDR3 is made up of 13 amino acids. Germline values: CDR1 MNHEY, CDR2 SVGAGI. V lost 2 bases and J 4 bases, leaving 5 bases between the germline ends. The chain's CDR3 is CASSYGGTGELFF. The CDR3 DNA is TGTGCCAGCAGTTACGGGGGCACCGGGGAGCTGTTTTTT.

In regard to this clone: The junction differs from germline at one of its ends, possibly a read error. V is TRBV7-9 and J is TRBJ2-1, with TRBD2 matching 11 bases. CDR1 SEHNR and CDR2 FQNEAQ come from the germline V gene (reference sequence). The CDR3 loop spans 14 amino acids. The CDR3 bases are TGTGCCAGCAGTTTAGCGGGAGGGCCTCGGGAGCAGTTCTTC. Translation: CASSLAGGPREQFF.

Of note for this clone: The same CDR3 also results from other DNA sequences found in this sample. The chain has TRBV11-2 and TRBJ2-7; tentatively, D is TRBD2 (5 bases). The germline V and J ends were trimmed by 5 bases and 0 bases, with 8 bases remaining between them. The CDR3 consists of 13 residues. The germline V gene encodes CDR1 SGHAT and CDR2 FQNNGV. The chain's CDR3 is CASSSRDSYEQYF. In DNA, the CDR3 is TGTGCCAGCAGCAGCCGGGACTCCTACGAGCAGTACTTC.

The CDR3 region has the DNA TGTGCCAGCAGCTTAGACGCGCCGGGGCGGGAGGGAATCTACGAGCAGTACTTC. Translation gives CASSLDAPGREGIYEQYF. The rearrangement joins TRBV11-3 to TRBJ2-7; TRBD2 matches at 9 bases. Germline V gene data show CDR1 as SGHNT and CDR2 as YENEEA. V gave up 0 bases and J gave up 3 bases; unmatched junction bases: 12. This CDR3 comprises 18 residues.

The V call is TRBV6-5, the J call TRBJ1-3; D is uncertain. The CDR3 totals 15 residues. CDR1 is MNHEY, CDR2 SVGAGI, per germline. The germline V and J ends were trimmed by 6 bases and 0 bases, with 12 bases remaining between them. In DNA, the CDR3 is TGTGCCAGCAGAACCAGTGGATCCTCTGGAAACACCATATATTTT. Its protein product is CASRTSGSSGNTIYF.

V and J are TRBV5-4 and TRBJ2-2; the D gene could be TRBD1 or TRBD2 (5 bases each). The CDR3 totals 15 residues. The germline V gene encodes CDR1 SGHNT and CDR2 YYREEE (reference sequence). Trimming took 2 bases from V and 2 from J, leaving 10 bases between them. CDR3 nucleotide sequence: TGTGCCAGCAGCTTCTTTGGGGGAAACACCGGGGAGCTGTTTTTT. Residues: CASSFFGGNTGELFF. Filled out from reference TRBV5-4 and TRBJ2-2, the complete variable domain reads ETGVTQSPTHLIKTRGQQVTLRCSSQSGHNTVSWYQQALGQGPQFIFQYYREEENGRGNFPPRFSGLQFPNYSSELNVNALELDDSALYLCASSFFGGNTGELFFGEGSRLTVL.

The chain has TRBV5-5 and TRBJ2-1, with a tentative D call TRBD2 (5 bases). The length of the CDR3 is 16 residues. Trimming removed 4 bases at V and 0 bases at J, with 14 bases between. Germline CDR1 reads SGHKS; CDR2 reads YYEKEE (reference sequence). CDR3 region: CASSDPTGSSYNEQFF. The CDR3 nucleotides are TGTGCCAGCAGCGACCCAACTGGGAGCTCCTACAATGAGCAGTTCTTC.

Of note for this clone: Germline and junction disagree at one end, which may indicate a read error. V gene TRBV7-7 combines with J gene TRBJ2-5; possibly TRBD2 for D (5 bases). The CDR3 runs to 13 residues. The V gene's germline CDR1 is SSHAT and CDR2 FNYEAQ (reference sequence). The CDR3 spells CASSSASSRAQYF. The CDR3 DNA reads TGTGCTAGCAGCTCCGCTAGCTCGCGGGCCCAGTACTTC. The full variable domain, its missing parts supplied by reference TRBV7-7 and TRBJ2-5, is GAGVSQSPRYKVTKRGQDVTLRCDPISSHATLYWYQQALGQGPEFLTYFNYEAQPDKSGLPSDRFSAERPEGSISTLTIQRTEQRDSAMYRCASSSASSRAQYFGPGTRLLVL.

This chain connects TRBV5-6 to TRBJ2-1, with a weak D call TRBD1 (5 bases). Germline V lookup: CDR1 SGHDT, CDR2 YYEEEE. This CDR3 has 13 residues. V lost 3 bases to trimming and J lost 4 bases, with 8 bases between them. This chain's CDR3 is CASSSTVYNEQFF. DNA of the CDR3: TGTGCCAGCAGCTCGACAGTATACAATGAGCAGTTCTTC.

CDR3 coding DNA: TGTGCCAGTAGTACTGGACAGGGAAAGGTTTACACCGGGGAGCTGTTTTTT. This gives the protein CASSTGQGKVYTGELFF. This rearrangement joins TRBV19 to TRBJ2-2; 8 positions match TRBD1. The CDR3 has 17 amino acids. Trimming took 4 bases from V and 3 from J; bases not matched to a gene: 10. Germline assignment: CDR1 LNHDA and CDR2 SQIVND (reference sequence).

Regarding this clone: The same CDR3 can be traced to other DNA sequences in this sample. V usage is TRBV28 and J usage is TRBJ1-1; 7 positions match TRBD1. From germline, CDR1 is MDHEN and CDR2 SYDVKM. This CDR3 spans 15 amino acids. With 4 bases clipped from V and 0 bases from J, the junction kept 5 bases outside the gene matches. CDR3 sequence reads: CASSSDREMNTEAFF. Here the CDR3 DNA reads TGTGCCAGCAGTTCCGACAGGGAAATGAACACTGAAGCTTTCTTT. Drawing the rest from reference TRBV28 and TRBJ1-1, the complete variable domain is DVKVTQSSRYLVKRTGEKVFLECVQDMDHENMFWYRQDPGLGLRLIYFSYDVKMKEKGDIPEGYSVSREKKERFSLILESASTNQTSMYLCASSSDREMNTEAFFGQGTRLTVV.

The V and J genes are TRBV9 and TRBJ2-7; D is undetermined. V lost 3 bases and J lost 2, with 9 bases in between. The CDR3 is made up of 13 amino acids. CDR1 SGDLS and CDR2 YYNGEE come from the germline V gene. CDR3 nucleotide sequence: TGTGCCAGCAGCGAGGACGCCGCCTACGAGCAGTACTTC. Residues: CASSEDAAYEQYF.

CDR3 residues: CASSYSGVKETQYF. As DNA, the CDR3 is TGTGCCAGCAGTTATTCGGGGGTTAAGGAGACCCAGTACTTC. V is TRBV6-6 and J is TRBJ2-5; possible D gene TRBD2, 6 bases. Trimming removed 3 bases from V and 5 bases from J, with 13 bases in between. Germline CDR1 and CDR2: MNHNY and SVGAGI (reference sequence). The CDR3 consists of 14 residues.

V usage is TRBV7-8 and J usage is TRBJ1-4; a weak D match, TRBD1 (6 bases). CDR1 and CDR2 from the germline V gene are SGHVS and FQNEAQ. The CDR3 extends over 18 amino acids. Trimming cost V 5 bases and J 0 bases, with 19 bases left between them. The CDR3 here is CASSTQGYLSTTNEKLFF. CDR3 DNA sequence: TGTGCCAGCAGCACACAGGGCTACCTATCGACAACTAATGAAAAACTGTTTTTT.

V and J are TRBV6-6 and TRBJ2-7, with 7 bases identical to TRBD1. Germline CDR1 MNHNY, CDR2 SVGAGI (reference sequence). CDR3 length: 15 amino acids. The V gene end was trimmed by 6 bases and the J gene end by 1 base; junction bases not matched to a gene: 9. The CDR3, as DNA: TGTGCCAGCAGCCTCCTTGGACAGGCGTCCTACGAGCAGTACTTC. Amino acids: CASSLLGQASYEQYF.

The chain carries TRBV7-9 and TRBJ2-7, with D uncertain. Germline CDR1 reads SEHNR; CDR2 reads FQNEAQ (reference sequence). CDR3 length: 13 amino acids. V gave up 5 bases and J gave up 4 bases, with 12 bases separating them. Written as DNA, the CDR3 is TGTGCCAGCAGCGGACGTTTGGTTTACGAGCAGTACTTC. Its protein product is CASSGRLVYEQYF.